This TCR beta chain was obtained from a study of blood T cell repertoires in COVID-19. Study in general: T cells, B-cell-depleted T cells, or PBMCs provided the cDNA or gDNA that served as material.

Those who participated ranged in age from 18 to 89 years and resided in around 22 US areas. Symptom resolution, clearance, or two negative PCRs marked donors in Cohort 3 as recovered. Authors' processing steps: Amplification of reference gene primers was used by the study to estimate nucleated cell counts. This table comes from immunoSEQ multiplex PCR, and its TCRdb copy is limited to in-frame clones, with some not included. That table gives V, J and clone size, and the DNA gave D and trimming. The sample holds over 200,000 clones; approximately 84% are singletons and the top ten take less than 20%. The receptor was derived from a young man who had recovered from COVID-19. Sequencing was done on a sample of PBMCs or T cells enriched from blood (not recorded which).

CDR3 nucleotides: TGTGCCAGCAGCCAAGGGTTCTGGAATCGGGGATGGGGGTACTTC. Encoded protein: CASSQGFWNRGWGYF. The V call is TRBV16, the J call TRBJ2-7, with a possible D match to TRBD2 (5 bases). Looked up from germline, CDR1 is KGHSY and CDR2 is FQNENV. The CDR3 sequence is 15 residues long. V lost 2 bases, J lost 12 bases, and 23 bases lay in between.